These 22 T cell receptor beta chains were sequenced from one sample in a study of Ad26.COV2.S vaccination and SARS-CoV-2 variants (dated by TCRdb to about 2021). The protocol used for the library was the immunoSEQ multiplex PCR assay. TCRdb's version of the immuneACCESS table is confined to in-frame rearrangements and falls short of the full clone set. An unresolved V gene accounts for under half of the shortfall where checked; the remainder is of unknown origin. The sample yields more than 150,000 clones; around 88% were counted once. In total, the top ten clones hold 5.9% of the sample. The time point tag for this specimen amounts to: individuals recovered from natural SARS-CoV-2 infection. The sequences come from peripheral blood, collected after recovery from COVID-19. These receptors were taken from a human donor who had recovered from COVID-19.

Comments on this clone: Mismatch with germline at one junction end may stem from a read error. This sequence joins TRBV7-7 and TRBJ2-2, with D uncertain. The CDR3 runs 13 residues. Germline V gives CDR1 SSHAT, CDR2 FNYEAQ (reference sequence). The CDR3: CASSLANAGELFF. DNA for the CDR3: TGTGCTAGCAGCTTAGCAAATGCCGGGGAGCTGTTTTTT.

This clone came up a few times. J is TRBJ1-6 and V is TRBV7-3, with D unclear. Germline CDR1 is SGHTA and CDR2 is FQGTGA. The CDR3 contains 14 residues. Trimming left V 4 bases short and J 10 bases short, with 14 bases between. In nucleotides, the CDR3 is TGTGCCAGCAGCTCTGGAGCGACTGGGTCACCCCTCCACTTT. It codes for CASSSGATGSPLHF.

The chain has TRBV7-9 and TRBJ1-2; a possible D gene is TRBD1 (6 bases). The CDR3 runs to 16 residues. Germline V gives CDR1 SEHNR, CDR2 FQNEAQ (reference sequence). The V end was cut by 5 bases, the J end by 0 bases, with 16 bases between. The CDR3 here is CASSRTGTRSNYGYTF. In DNA, the CDR3 is TGTGCCAGCAGCCGGACCGGGACACGATCTAACTATGGCTACACCTTC.

In this sample, this clone turned up once. The gene calls are TRBV12-5 and TRBJ2-5; 7 bases map to TRBD2. This CDR3 spans 15 amino acids. Germline trimming cut 5 bases from V and 4 bases from J; bases unmatched to any gene: 10. The germline gives CDR1 LGHNT, CDR2 FRNRAP. The CDR3 region is CASGPGGGPGETQYF. The DNA of the CDR3 is TGTGCTAGTGGTCCGGGGGGAGGGCCGGGAGAGACCCAGTACTTC.

This clone was picked up a small number of times. This chain uses TRBV12-3 or TRBV12-4 with TRBJ2-7, with D possibly matching TRBD2 (6 bases). This CDR3 has 13 amino acids. V dropped 4 bases and J dropped 2 bases, with 9 bases sitting between them. DNA for the CDR3: TGTGCCAGCAGTTGGGGACTTGCCTACGAGCAGTACTTC. It translates to CASSWGLAYEQYF.

This chain connects TRBV5-1 to TRBJ2-2; D gene ambiguous. CDR3 size: 15 residues. V gave up 5 bases and J gave up 1 base, with 12 bases separating them. Germline CDR1 SGHRS, CDR2 YFSETQ. CDR3 sequence reads: CASSTLPGNTGELFF. The CDR3 DNA is TGCGCCAGCAGTACCCTCCCGGGGAACACCGGGGAGCTGTTTTTT. Together with reference TRBV5-1 and TRBJ2-2, the CDR3 gives the full variable domain: KAGVTQTPRYLIKTRGQQVTLSCSPISGHRSVSWYQQTPGQGLQFLFEYFSETQRNKGNFPGRFSGRQFSNSRSEMNVSTLELGDSALYLCASSTLPGNTGELFFGEGSRLTVL.

This chain uses TRBV12-2 with TRBJ1-5; TRBD1 is taken as the D call from the table, unchecked against the DNA. TRBV12-2 is a documented pseudogene. CDR3 length: 17 residues. The CDR3 protein is CASRLGLGQGAIEPQHF. The CDR3, as DNA: TGTGCAAGTCGCTTAGGCTTAGGACAGGGGGCTATAGAGCCCCAGCATTTT.

V and J are TRBV6-1 and TRBJ2-1, with 9 bases fitting TRBD2. The length of the CDR3 is 16 residues. J gave up 8 bases and V 0 bases, and 8 bases lay outside the gene matches. The germline gives CDR1 MNHNS, CDR2 SASEGT. The CDR3 protein is CASSEAFSGSGYEQFF. Here the CDR3 DNA reads TGTGCCAGCAGTGAAGCCTTTAGCGGGAGCGGGTATGAGCAGTTCTTC.

Comments on this clone: One junction end disagrees with the germline gene, perhaps due to a read error. The chain combines TRBV19 with TRBJ1-4; 7 bases map to TRBD1. The CDR3 contains 16 residues. Germline CDR1 is LNHDA and CDR2 is SQIVND (reference sequence). This CDR3 is CASSIGYRGLNGKLFF. Written as DNA, the CDR3 is TGTGCCAGTAGTATAGGATACAGGGGACTAAATGGAAAACTGTTTTTT.

This chain uses TRBV4-1 with TRBJ1-4, with 8 nucleotides matching TRBD1. The length of the CDR3 is 15 residues. J gave up 8 bases and V 5 bases, and 10 bases lay outside the gene matches. Germline assignment: CDR1 MGHRA and CDR2 YSYEKL. CDR3 nucleotides: TGCGCCAGCAGCTTGGTACACAGGGGGGGCGAAAAACTGTTTTTT. This gives the protein CASSLVHRGGEKLFF.

J is TRBJ1-2 and V is TRBV28; D uncertain. The germline V and J ends were trimmed by 3 bases and 1 base, with 6 bases remaining between them. This CDR3 region has 13 residues. Germline loops: CDR1 MDHEN, CDR2 SYDVKM. The CDR3 region is CASSFGNNYGYTF. Here the CDR3 DNA reads TGTGCCAGCAGTTTCGGGAATAACTATGGCTACACCTTC.

The rearrangement uses TRBV9 and TRBJ2-3, with no clear D. Looked up from germline, CDR1 is SGDLS and CDR2 is YYNGEE. The CDR3 length is 13 residues. The V gene lost 0 bases and the J gene lost 4 bases, with 6 bases spanning the gap. This CDR3 reads CASSVVGADTQYF. CDR3 DNA sequence: TGTGCCAGCAGCGTAGTTGGAGCAGATACGCAGTATTTT. Full variable domain (remainder filled in from reference TRBV9 and TRBJ2-3): DSGVTQTPKHLITATGQRVTLRCSPRSGDLSVYWYQQSLDQGLQFLIQYYNGEERAKGNILERFSAQQFPDLHSELNLSSLELGDSALYFCASSVVGADTQYFGPGTRLTVL.

V gene TRBV5-4 combines with J gene TRBJ1-2, with D perhaps matching TRBD1 (5 bases). This CDR3 has 13 residues. CDR1 and CDR2 (germline): SGHNT, YYREEE (reference sequence). V shed 1 base and J shed 2 bases, with 6 bases lying between them. In DNA, the CDR3 is TGTGCCAGCAGCTTGCGGGGGAACTATGGCTACACCTTC. It yields the protein CASSLRGNYGYTF.

The chain is built from TRBV4-1 and TRBJ2-1; no clear D. This CDR3 contains 13 residues. CDR1 MGHRA and CDR2 YSYEKL come from the germline V gene. The V gene lost 3 bases and the J gene lost 3 bases, with 6 bases spanning the gap. CDR3 DNA sequence: TGCGCCAGCAGCCACCTGGACTACAATGAGCAGTTCTTC. Amino acids: CASSHLDYNEQFF.

With regard to this clone: This sample includes further DNA sequences coding for the same CDR3. The chain recombines TRBV28 with TRBJ1-1; 7 nucleotides match TRBD1. Losses at the gene ends were 4 bases for V and 0 bases for J; bases not matched to a gene: 2. Germline loops: CDR1 MDHEN, CDR2 SYDVKM. The CDR3 has 14 residues. The CDR3 region is CASSSTGMNTEAFF. CDR3 sequence (DNA): TGTGCCAGCAGTTCGACAGGGATGAACACTGAAGCTTTCTTT.

This chain links TRBV6-1 with TRBJ1-2; TRBD1 is a possible D gene (6 bases). V shed 0 bases and J shed 8 bases, with 22 bases lying between them. Per germline, CDR1 MNHNS and CDR2 SASEGT. There are 17 residues in the CDR3. For the CDR3, the DNA is TGTGCCAGCAGTGAAGCGCTTCGGGGCAGGGGAATGCAAGGCTACACCTTC. Residues: CASSEALRGRGMQGYTF.

The CDR3 DNA sequence: TGTGCCAGCAGCTCAGGGTTGAACACTGAAGCTTTCTTT. Protein sequence: CASSSGLNTEAFF. The V and J genes are TRBV11-2 and TRBJ1-1, with D maybe TRBD1 (5 bases). Germline V gives CDR1 SGHAT, CDR2 FQNNGV. V lost 4 bases and J lost 0, with 6 bases in between. The CDR3 totals 13 residues.

This chain uses TRBV10-3 with TRBJ1-4, with 7 bases identical to TRBD1. Germline assignment: CDR1 ENHRY and CDR2 SYGVKD. This CDR3 comprises 15 residues. Trimming cost V 0 bases and J 6 bases; bases outside gene matches: 4. Here the CDR3 reads CAISESTGRDEKLFF. CDR3 DNA sequence: TGTGCCATCAGTGAGTCGACAGGGAGGGATGAAAAACTGTTTTTT.

The V call is TRBV15, the J call TRBJ2-7, with 8 bases that match TRBD1. CDR3 length equals 16 residues. Per the germline V gene, CDR1 is LNHNV and CDR2 is YYDKDF (reference sequence). J was trimmed by 1 base and V by 5 bases; bases with no gene match: 10. The chain's CDR3 is CATSVDPGQASYEQYF. CDR3 bases: TGTGCCACCAGCGTCGATCCGGGACAGGCGTCCTACGAGCAGTACTTC.

The chain combines TRBV10-3 with TRBJ2-7; the D gene is possibly TRBD2 (5 bases). Germline values: CDR1 ENHRY, CDR2 SYGVKD. The CDR3 is 16 residues long. V lost 0 bases, J lost 3 bases, and 15 bases lay in between. The CDR3 DNA follows: TGTGCCATCAGTGAGTCCATGGCTAGCCACCACTACGAGCAGTACTTC. The encoded protein is CAISESMASHHYEQYF.

J is TRBJ1-1 and V is TRBV3-1 (or the pseudogene TRBV3-2); 8 bases agree with TRBD1. V lost 0 bases and J lost 1; bases outside the gene matches: 7. Looked up from germline, CDR1 is LGHDT and CDR2 is YNNKEL (reference sequence). The CDR3 has 17 amino acids. CDR3 sequence reads: CASSQEGLTGANTEAFF. The CDR3 region has the DNA TGTGCCAGCAGCCAAGAAGGGTTGACAGGGGCGAACACTGAAGCTTTCTTT.

The gene calls are TRBV12-3 or TRBV12-4 and TRBJ1-2; D may be TRBD1 (5 bases). The CDR3 sequence is 12 residues long. V lost 3 bases and J 4 bases, leaving 6 bases between the germline ends. The CDR3 coding sequence is TGTGCCAGCAGTTTGGACACCTATGGCTACACCTTC. Protein: CASSLDTYGYTF.